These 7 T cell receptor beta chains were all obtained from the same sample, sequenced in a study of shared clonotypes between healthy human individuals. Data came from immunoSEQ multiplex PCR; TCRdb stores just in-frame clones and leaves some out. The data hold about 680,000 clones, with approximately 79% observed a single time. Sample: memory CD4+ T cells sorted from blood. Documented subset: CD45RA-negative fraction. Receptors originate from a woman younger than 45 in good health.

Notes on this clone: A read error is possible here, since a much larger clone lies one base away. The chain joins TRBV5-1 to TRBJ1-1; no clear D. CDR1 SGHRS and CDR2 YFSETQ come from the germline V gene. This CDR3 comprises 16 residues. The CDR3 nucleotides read TGCGCCAGCGGCTTGGGAGCTGAAGGCTGGAACACTGAAGCTTTCTTT. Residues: CASGLGAEGWNTEAFF.

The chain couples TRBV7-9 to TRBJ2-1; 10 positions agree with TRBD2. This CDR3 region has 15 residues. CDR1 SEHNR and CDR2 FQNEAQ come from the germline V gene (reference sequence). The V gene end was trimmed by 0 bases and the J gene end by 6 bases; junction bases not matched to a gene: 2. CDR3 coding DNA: TGTGCCAGCAGCTTAGCTAGCGGGAGGATCAATGAGCAGTTCTTC. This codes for CASSLASGRINEQFF.

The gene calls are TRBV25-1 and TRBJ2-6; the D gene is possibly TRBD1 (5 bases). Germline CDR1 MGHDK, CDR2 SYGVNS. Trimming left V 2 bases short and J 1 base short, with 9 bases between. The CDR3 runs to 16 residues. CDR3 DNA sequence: TGTGCCAGCAGTGAAGGGGCCAGATCTGGGGCCAACGTCCTGACTTTC. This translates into CASSEGARSGANVLTF. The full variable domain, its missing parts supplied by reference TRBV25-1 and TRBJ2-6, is EADIYQTPRYLVIGTGKKITLECSQTMGHDKMYWYQQDPGMELHLIHYSYGVNSTEKGDLSSESTVSRIRTEHFPLTLESARPSHTSQYLCASSEGARSGANVLTFGAGSRLTVL.

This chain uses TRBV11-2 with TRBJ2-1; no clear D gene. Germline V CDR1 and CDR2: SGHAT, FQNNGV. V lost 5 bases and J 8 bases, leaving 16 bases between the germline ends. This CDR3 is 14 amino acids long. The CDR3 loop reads CASSPGPLSDEQFF. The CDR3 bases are TGTGCCAGCAGCCCCGGGCCCTTATCCGATGAGCAGTTCTTC. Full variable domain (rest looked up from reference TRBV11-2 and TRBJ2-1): EAGVAQSPRYKIIEKRQSVAFWCNPISGHATLYWYQQILGQGPKLLIQFQNNGVVDDSQLPKDRFSAERLKGVDSTLKIQPAKLEDSAVYLCASSPGPLSDEQFFGPGTRLTVL.

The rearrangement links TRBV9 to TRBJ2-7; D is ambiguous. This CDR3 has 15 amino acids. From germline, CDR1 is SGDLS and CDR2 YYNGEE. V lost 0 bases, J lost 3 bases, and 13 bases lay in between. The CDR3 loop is CASSVGNGRLYEQYF. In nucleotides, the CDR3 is TGTGCCAGCAGCGTAGGTAACGGCAGGCTCTACGAGCAGTACTTC.

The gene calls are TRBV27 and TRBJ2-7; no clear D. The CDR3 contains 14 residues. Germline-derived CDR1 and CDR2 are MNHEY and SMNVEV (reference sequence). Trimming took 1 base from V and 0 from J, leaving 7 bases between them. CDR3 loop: CASSLLASSYEQYF. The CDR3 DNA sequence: TGTGCCAGCAGTTTATTAGCCAGCTCCTACGAGCAGTACTTC.

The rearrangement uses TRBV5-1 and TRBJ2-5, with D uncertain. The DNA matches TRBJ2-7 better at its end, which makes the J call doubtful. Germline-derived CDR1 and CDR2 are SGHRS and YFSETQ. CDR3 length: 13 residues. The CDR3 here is CASSLGVLNEQYF. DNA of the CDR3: TGCGCCAGCAGCTTGGGTGTCCTGAACGAGCAGTACTTC.